Here is one T cell receptor (beta chain) with its context. Authors' processing steps: By means of reference gene primer amplification, nucleated cell counts were estimated. Here immunoSEQ multiplex PCR was the method, and the copy in TCRdb shows in-frame clones only, minus some. From that table come the V and J calls and clone size; the DNA was used to work out D and trimming. This table holds about 99,000 clones, about four fifths found once. It was during active infection that Seattle patients were enrolled and then longitudinally followed. This sample stems from a study of blood T cell repertoires in COVID-19. Study background: Samples taken during acute and convalescent COVID-19 were collected in the United States, Italy and Spain. In each case, the material was cDNA or gDNA derived from T cells, B-cell-depleted T cells, or PBMCs.

This CDR3 has 12 amino acids. Germline CDR1 reads MDHEN; CDR2 reads SYDVKM. Trimming removed 4 bases at V and 7 bases at J, with 7 bases between. Sample: peripheral blood. This chain uses TRBV28 with TRBJ1-4, with no clear D. The receptor was derived from an elderly man with COVID-19, enrolled during active disease. CDR3 region: CASSSGIEKLFF. For the CDR3, the DNA is TGTGCCAGCAGTTCGGGTATTGAAAAACTGTTTTTT. The variable domain in full, completed from reference TRBV28 and TRBJ1-4, reads DVKVTQSSRYLVKRTGEKVFLECVQDMDHENMFWYRQDPGLGLRLIYFSYDVKMKEKGDIPEGYSVSREKKERFSLILESASTNQTSMYLCASSSGIEKLFFGSGTQLSVL.